Sequencing of this TCR beta chain was carried out in a study of blood T cells in healthy people across ages. Sample-barcoded 5' priming and a J-beta primer mix drove a second PCR of 7 to 11 cycles. Via MiXCR, TCRdb re-called the 5' RACE reads, giving one row per CDR3 protein. The sample carries over a million distinct CDR3 sequences, 42% recorded once. The V end was cut by 1 base, the J end by 1 base, with 12 bases between. Germline CDR1 SEHNR, CDR2 FQNEAQ (reference sequence). This CDR3 comprises 16 residues. The study isolated at least 6 million PBMCs from each sample. This TCR came from a woman younger than 30 in good health. The sample was blood. V and J are TRBV7-9 and TRBJ2-3; tentatively, D is TRBD2 (5 bases). The CDR3 sequence: CASSLVVAEGTDTQYF. CDR3 bases: TGTGCCAGCAGCTTAGTTGTGGCGGAGGGCACAGATACGCAGTATTTT.